This TCR beta chain was recovered during a study of cytomegalovirus exposure and HLA in healthy donors. For the study at large: A later analysis reported the 90 to 150 validation repertoires used the same platform as the approximately 670 first-cohort repertoires.

Method: immunoSEQ multiplex PCR; TCRdb's copy keeps in-frame clones and lacks some. The table records around 130,000 clones, 88% of them present only once. Donors came from a validation cohort of over a hundred subjects, distinct from the first 666-subject cohort. Unmatched junction bases numbered 5, after V lost 5 bases and J lost 6 bases. This CDR3 contains 14 residues. From germline, CDR1 is SGHRS and CDR2 YFSETQ. Worth noting for this clone: Its antigen is still unknown.

Overall study results and limits: The authors listed over 150 TCR beta chains as cytomegalovirus-associated.

The V gene is TRBV5-1, the J gene TRBJ1-2, with 12 nucleotides matching TRBD1. This sequence originates from a young man in good health and CMV-seronegative. The sample was PBMCs. The DNA for the CDR3 is TGCGCCAGCAGACCCGGGACAGGGGGCGATGGCTACACCTTC. This codes for CASRPGTGGDGYTF. Full variable domain (outside the CDR3, taken from reference TRBV5-1 and TRBJ1-2): KAGVTQTPRYLIKTRGQQVTLSCSPISGHRSVSWYQQTPGQGLQFLFEYFSETQRNKGNFPGRFSGRQFSNSRSEMNVSTLELGDSALYLCASRPGTGGDGYTFGSGTRLTVV.